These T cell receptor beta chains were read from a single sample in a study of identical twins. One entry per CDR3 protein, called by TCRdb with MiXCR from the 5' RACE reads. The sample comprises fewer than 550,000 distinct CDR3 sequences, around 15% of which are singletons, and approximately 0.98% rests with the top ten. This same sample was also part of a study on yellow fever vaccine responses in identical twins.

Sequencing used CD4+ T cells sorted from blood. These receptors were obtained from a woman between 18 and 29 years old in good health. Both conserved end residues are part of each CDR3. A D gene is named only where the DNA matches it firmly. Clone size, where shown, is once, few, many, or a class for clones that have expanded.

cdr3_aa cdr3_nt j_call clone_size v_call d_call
CSALGGRGYNEQFF TGCAGCGCCTTGGGCGGGAGGGGCTACAATGAGCAGTTCTTC TRBJ2-1 NA TRBV29-1 TRBD2
CASSQAIGTSKRNEQFF TGTGCCAGCAGTCAGGCGATTGGGACTAGCAAGAGGAATGAGCAGTTCTTC TRBJ2-1 many TRBV6-1 TRBD2
CASSWTSGQETQYF TGTGCCAGCAGTTGGACTAGCGGCCAAGAGACCCAGTACTTC TRBJ2-5 few TRBV12-3/TRBV12-4 TRBD2
CAISESLAGNEQYF TGTGCCATCAGTGAGTCCCTAGCGGGCAACGAGCAGTACTTC TRBJ2-7 few TRBV10-3 TRBD2
CAISQGARTGELFF TGTGCCATCAGCCAGGGGGCGCGGACCGGGGAGCTGTTTTTT TRBJ2-2 NA TRBV10-3 TRBD1
CASSPLGRESGANVLTF TGTGCCAGCAGCCCGCTTGGCCGAGAGTCTGGGGCCAACGTCCTGACTTTC TRBJ2-6 NA TRBV11-2 NA
CASSLYRTSGNYEQYF TGTGCCAGCAGCTTGTATCGGACTAGCGGAAACTACGAGCAGTACTTC TRBJ2-7 few TRBV5-6 TRBD2
CASSLAGGLSPSPTLPNTGELFF TGTGCCAGCAGTCTCGCCGGGGGGTTGTCCCCATCCCCGACTCTTCCGAACACCGGGGAGCTGTTTTTT TRBJ2-2 NA TRBV6-4 TRBD2
CASSTLAGTQYF TGTGCCAGCAGTACTCTCGCGGGGACCCAGTACTTC TRBJ2-5 few TRBV28 NA
CASSLDRDSPLHF TGTGCCAGCAGTCTGGACAGGGATTCACCCCTCCACTTT TRBJ1-6 few TRBV6-1 TRBD1
CASIGNLAFTEQYF TGTGCCAGCATTGGGAACTTGGCATTCACTGAGCAGTACTTC TRBJ2-7 few TRBV2 NA
CSVRTVSGNTIYF TGCAGCGTAAGGACAGTCTCTGGAAACACCATATATTTT TRBJ1-3 NA TRBV29-1 NA
CSAGGVGDTIYF TGCAGTGCTGGGGGTGTAGGGGACACCATATATTTT TRBJ1-3 few TRBV20-1 NA